The T cell receptor beta chain described here comes from a study of regulatory T cells in long-lasting Graves disease. Across the whole study: More than 5 years of antithyroid drugs with positive TSH receptor antibodies defined persistent Graves' disease.

Remarks on this clonotype: What it recognizes is unknown.

Time point given: persistent/refractory GD, antithyroid drugs over 5 years with positive TRAb. PBMC RNA served as the TCR library source. Germline CDR1 is SGHDN and CDR2 is FVKESK. The V segment lost 5 bases and the J segment 6 bases; nucleotides outside the gene matches: 6. The CDR3 loop spans 14 amino acids. Broader study findings: Persistent disease exhibited a predilection for TRBV28, TRBJ1-2 and TRBJ2-5. Persistent Graves' patients possessed reduced TCR diversity relative to recently diagnosed ones.

Assembly of TCR beta libraries relied on iRepertoire HTBI primers together with Arm-PCR of CDR3 regions. MiXCR, run by TCRdb on the multiplex PCR reads, gives a single entry per CDR3 protein. The table includes about 660,000 distinct CDR3 sequences, around 30% detected once. The TCR originated in a female donor with Graves disease. This material consisted of peripheral blood mononuclear cells (PBMCs), taken when the disease was refractory, from a patient treated with antithyroid drugs. The J gene is TRBJ1-1, the V gene TRBV14; 10 bases agree with TRBD1. The CDR3 here is CASSAGTGDPEAFF. The CDR3 region has the DNA TGTGCCAGCAGCGCCGGGACAGGGGACCCTGAAGCTTTCTTT.